These 32 T cell receptor beta chains were sequenced from one sample in a study of CD8+ T cells in alopecia areata. Extracted RNA was reverse transcribed into cDNA, the sequencing template. TCRdb keeps only in-frame clones here, not all; method: immunoSEQ multiplex PCR. The sample shows about 23,000 clones, 52% of them seen only once. Sequencing input: NKG2D-high CD8+ T cells sorted from blood. These receptors all stem from a human donor with alopecia areata.

This clone counts as medium-sized. The chain couples TRBV7-9 to TRBJ1-2, with D perhaps TRBD1 (6 bases). The CDR3 is made up of 17 amino acids. V dropped 2 bases and J dropped 4 bases, with 20 bases sitting between them. Germline CDR1 reads SEHNR; CDR2 reads FQNEAQ (reference sequence). The CDR3 reads CASSLPGRQDPSYGYTF. In nucleotides, the CDR3 is TGTGCCAGCAGCTTACCCGGGCGACAGGACCCCAGCTATGGCTACACCTTC.

This clone was counted only a few times. The genes are TRBV2 and TRBJ1-5; no definite D call. V lost 6 bases and J 6 bases, leaving 9 bases between the germline ends. The CDR3 loop spans 12 amino acids. The germline gives CDR1 SNHLY, CDR2 FYNNEI. CDR3 loop: CASSLGGQPQHF. In DNA form, the CDR3 reads TGTGCCAGCAGCTTAGGTGGTCAGCCCCAGCATTTT.

This clone has only a few counts. This chain connects TRBV6-1 to TRBJ1-5, with 7 bases aligning to TRBD1. This CDR3 is 15 amino acids long. CDR1 is MNHNS and CDR2 is SASEGT in the germline V gene. Trimming at V came to 7 bases and at J to 2 bases, leaving 8 bases not matched to a gene. The CDR3 DNA sequence: TGTGCCAGCAAGAACAGGGGTAGTGGCAATCAGCCCCAGCATTTT. Its protein product is CASKNRGSGNQPQHF.

This chain joins TRBV2 and TRBJ2-7; no reliable D call. V dropped 7 bases and J dropped 1 base, with 20 bases sitting between them. The CDR3 is 16 residues long. CDR1 and CDR2 (germline): SNHLY, FYNNEI. For the CDR3, the DNA is TGTGCCAGCATGGGCACGTCGGGTGAACGGTCCTACGAGCAGTACTTC. Translating it yields CASMGTSGERSYEQYF.

There are many counts of this clone. V is TRBV10-1 and J is TRBJ2-1; perhaps TRBD2 as D (5 bases). V dropped 2 bases and J dropped 0 bases, with 11 bases sitting between them. In germline, CDR1 is WNHNN, CDR2 SYGVQD (reference sequence). This CDR3 comprises 16 residues. CDR3 coding DNA: TGCGCCAGCAGTGAGGAGGGAATTCCCTCCTACAATGAGCAGTTCTTC. As protein: CASSEEGIPSYNEQFF.

This clone occurred a few times. V and J are TRBV7-9 and TRBJ2-7, with TRBD2 identical over 16 bases. V was pared by 1 base and J by 6 bases, with 6 bases of the junction left unmatched. The CDR3 loop spans 17 amino acids. Germline V gives CDR1 SEHNR, CDR2 FQNEAQ (reference sequence). The CDR3 here is CASSLGGGLAGGREQYF. CDR3 coding DNA: TGTGCCAGCAGCTTAGGGGGGGGACTAGCGGGAGGGCGCGAGCAGTACTTC.

This chain links TRBV5-4 with TRBJ2-2; TRBD1 or TRBD2 may be the D gene (5 bases each). Trimming took 6 bases from V and 1 from J, leaving 13 bases between them. From germline, CDR1 is SGHNT and CDR2 YYREEE (reference sequence). CDR3 length: 15 amino acids. The CDR3 reads CASIDGTLNTGELFF. The CDR3 DNA sequence: TGTGCCAGCATCGACGGGACCCTGAACACCGGGGAGCTGTTTTTT. Using reference TRBV5-4 and TRBJ2-2 for the parts outside the CDR3, the full variable domain is ETGVTQSPTHLIKTRGQQVTLRCSSQSGHNTVSWYQQALGQGPQFIFQYYREEENGRGNFPPRFSGLQFPNYSSELNVNALELDDSALYLCASIDGTLNTGELFFGEGSRLTVL.

This rearrangement joins TRBV7-6 to TRBJ1-1; D ambiguous. The CDR3 consists of 14 residues. Germline V lookup: CDR1 SGHVS, CDR2 FNYEAQ. V was pared by 5 bases and J by 2 bases, with 12 bases between. The CDR3 reads CASSAKPGNTEAFF. CDR3 DNA: TGTGCCAGCAGCGCTAAGCCGGGAAACACTGAAGCTTTCTTT.

Of note for this clone: Sequence at one end of the junction differs from germline and may be a read error. The chain couples TRBV4-1 to TRBJ2-7; tentatively, D is TRBD2 (5 bases). Germline CDR1 is MGHRA and CDR2 is YSYEKL. The CDR3 length is 14 residues. DNA of the CDR3: TGCGCCAGCAGCCAAGGCGGACTCCCGTACATAAGCCACTTC. Translation: CASSQGGLPYISHF.

The rearrangement uses TRBV9 and TRBJ1-1, with no clear D. Germline CDR1 and CDR2: SGDLS and YYNGEE. The CDR3 totals 14 residues. V was clipped by 3 bases and J by 0 bases, with 9 bases between them. This CDR3 reads CASSATVMNTEAFF. The CDR3 bases are TGTGCCAGCAGCGCCACTGTGATGAACACTGAAGCTTTCTTT.

The chain's CDR3 is CASRLREGRADTQYF. The CDR3 nucleotides are TGTGCCAGCAGACTCCGGGAGGGCCGGGCAGATACGCAGTATTTT. This sequence joins TRBV27 and TRBJ2-3, with TRBD2 matching over 8 bases. From germline, CDR1 is MNHEY and CDR2 SMNVEV (reference sequence). This CDR3 has 15 amino acids. J gave up 4 bases and V 6 bases, and 9 bases lay outside the gene matches.

This clone was detected a few times. The V call is TRBV7-9, the J call TRBJ2-5; D not resolved. CDR1 and CDR2 from the germline V gene are SEHNR and FQNEAQ (reference sequence). This CDR3 has 12 amino acids. Trimming pared 2 bases from V and 3 bases from J, leaving 4 bases between. The CDR3 spells CASSLREETQYF. The CDR3, as DNA: TGTGCCAGCAGCTTACGGGAAGAGACCCAGTACTTC.

This chain uses TRBV7-3 with TRBJ2-3, with unresolved D. CDR1 SGHTA and CDR2 FQGTGA come from the germline V gene. Trimming left V 2 bases short and J 6 bases short, with 9 bases between. The CDR3 runs to 13 residues. CDR3 sequence reads: CASSLFSADTQYF. For the CDR3, the DNA is TGTGCCAGCAGCTTATTTTCGGCGGATACGCAGTATTTT.

The rearrangement links TRBV28 to TRBJ2-1, with D unresolved. With 3 bases removed from V and 8 bases from J, the gap between germline ends came to 11 bases. Germline V gene lookup returns CDR1 MDHEN and CDR2 SYDVKM. The CDR3 has 13 residues. CDR3 loop: CASSFVRSYEQFF. The CDR3 DNA follows: TGTGCCAGCAGTTTCGTACGGTCGTATGAGCAGTTCTTC. Filled out from reference TRBV28 and TRBJ2-1, the complete variable domain reads DVKVTQSSRYLVKRTGEKVFLECVQDMDHENMFWYRQDPGLGLRLIYFSYDVKMKEKGDIPEGYSVSREKKERFSLILESASTNQTSMYLCASSFVRSYEQFFGPGTRLTVL.

This clone was seen a few times. The V and J genes are TRBV6-5 and TRBJ2-1; 9 bases map to TRBD2. With 7 bases clipped from V and 5 bases from J, the junction kept 9 bases outside the gene matches. The V gene's germline CDR1 is MNHEY and CDR2 SVGAGI. The CDR3 runs to 15 residues. DNA of the CDR3: TGTGCCAGCACCCTGGGCGGGAGGGATAACAATGAGCAGTTCTTC. It yields the protein CASTLGGRDNNEQFF.

Only a few counts were recorded for this clone. The chain carries TRBV28 and TRBJ2-5, with D perhaps matching TRBD1 (6 bases). Trimming left V 5 bases short and J 5 bases short, with 24 bases between. Germline lookup yields CDR1 MDHEN and CDR2 SYDVKM. The CDR3 has 17 amino acids. The CDR3 DNA reads TGTGCCAGCAGTATTATCAGCACAGGGTCGGGGCACGAGACCCAGTACTTC. It yields the protein CASSIISTGSGHETQYF.

This clone was counted between two and nine times. The J gene is TRBJ2-5, the V gene TRBV28; D is perhaps TRBD2 (5 bases). The CDR3 contains 11 residues. Trimming removed 9 bases at V and 5 bases at J, with 10 bases between. From germline, CDR1 is MDHEN and CDR2 SYDVKM. For the CDR3, the DNA is TGTGCCAGGAGGACTTGGGAGACCCAGTACTTC. This gives the protein CARRTWETQYF.

The sample holds a few counts of this clone. The CDR3 nucleotides read TGTGCCAGCAGCTCCCTCGGGGGTTCCACTGAAGCTTTCTTT. Its translation is CASSSLGGSTEAFF. The genes are TRBV7-8 and TRBJ1-1; a weak D match, TRBD1 (5 bases). Germline loops: CDR1 SGHVS, CDR2 FQNEAQ. V lost 4 bases and J lost 4, with 13 bases in between. This CDR3 has 14 amino acids.

The V call is TRBV11-2, the J call TRBJ2-3, with unresolved D. The CDR3 covers 15 residues. Germline values: CDR1 SGHAT, CDR2 FQNNGV. V dropped 6 bases and J dropped 1 base, with 14 bases sitting between them. CDR3 residues: CASRPMGSRTDTQYF. In DNA form, the CDR3 reads TGTGCCAGCAGGCCGATGGGCTCTCGCACAGATACGCAGTATTTT.

This chain uses TRBV27 with TRBJ2-7, with D perhaps matching TRBD2 (5 bases). With 1 base removed from V and 0 bases from J, the gap between germline ends came to 16 bases. The CDR3 runs to 17 residues. The germline gives CDR1 MNHEY, CDR2 SMNVEV (reference sequence). CDR3 nucleotides: TGTGCCAGCAGTTTATTCGCTACGGCGGGTAACTCCTACGAGCAGTACTTC. This gives the protein CASSLFATAGNSYEQYF.

This chain connects TRBV4-1 to TRBJ2-7; 8 nucleotides align to TRBD1. CDR1 and CDR2 (germline): MGHRA, YSYEKL. The CDR3 totals 14 residues. V lost 3 bases, J lost 3 bases, and 4 bases stayed unmatched. Here the CDR3 reads CASSHVGQGYEQYF. The CDR3 DNA follows: TGCGCCAGCAGCCACGTCGGACAGGGCTACGAGCAGTACTTC.

This chain connects TRBV7-9 to TRBJ2-1; no reliable D call. V lost 6 bases and J 8 bases, leaving 17 bases between the germline ends. There are 14 residues in the CDR3. Looked up from germline, CDR1 is SEHNR and CDR2 is FQNEAQ (reference sequence). For the CDR3, the DNA is TGTGCCAGCAGACACCCTAGATTCGGTCATGAGCAGTTCTTC. It codes for CASRHPRFGHEQFF.

This clone was seen a handful of times. This CDR3 reads CASSSTGEEEQYF. The CDR3, as DNA: TGTGCCAGCAGCTCGACAGGGGAAGAGGAGCAGTACTTC. The J gene is TRBJ2-7, the V gene TRBV13, with 8 bases lining up with TRBD1. V lost 4 bases, J lost 7 bases, and 6 bases stayed unmatched. CDR1 and CDR2 from the germline V gene are PRHDT and FYEKMQ (reference sequence). This CDR3 has 13 residues.

This clone was seen only once. The chain recombines TRBV28 with TRBJ2-7; 7 bases are shared with TRBD1. CDR1 and CDR2 from the germline V gene are MDHEN and SYDVKM. The ends lost 6 bases at V and 4 bases at J; junction bases unmatched: 12. CDR3 length equals 15 residues. The CDR3 DNA reads as TGTGCCAGCAGCCCCCCGCCAGGGGGTCTATACGAGCAGTACTTC. It yields the protein CASSPPPGGLYEQYF.

This sequence joins TRBV19 and TRBJ1-1; D might be TRBD1 (5 bases). V was pared by 5 bases and J by 0 bases, with 7 bases between. Germline CDR1 and CDR2: LNHDA and SQIVND (reference sequence). The CDR3 has 13 residues. The CDR3 DNA sequence: TGTGCCAGTAGTGTGACAGTGAACACTGAAGCTTTCTTT. Residues: CASSVTVNTEAFF.

This chain uses TRBV4-2 with TRBJ1-1; D remains unclear. Germline V CDR1 and CDR2: LGHNA, YNFKEQ. The V end was cut by 1 base, the J end by 3 bases, with 12 bases between. There are 15 residues in the CDR3. The CDR3 loop reads CASSQVGIPDTEAFF. DNA for the CDR3: TGTGCCAGCAGCCAAGTAGGGATACCGGACACTGAAGCTTTCTTT.

The chain has TRBV28 and TRBJ2-1, with 8 nucleotides matching TRBD1. This CDR3 is 15 amino acids long. CDR1 and CDR2 from the germline V gene are MDHEN and SYDVKM. Trimming took 5 bases from V and 1 from J; bases not matched to a gene: 4. Written as DNA, the CDR3 is TGTGCCAGCAGTCAAGGACAGGGTTCCTACAATGAGCAGTTCTTC. This gives the protein CASSQGQGSYNEQFF.

The V call is TRBV29-1, the J call TRBJ2-7; tentatively, D is TRBD1 (6 bases). With 6 bases removed from V and 0 bases from J, the gap between germline ends came to 12 bases. The CDR3 runs 13 residues. Germline loops: CDR1 SQVTM, CDR2 ANQGSEA. Here the CDR3 DNA reads TGCAGCGTAGTTCAGGACAGCTCCTACGAGCAGTACTTC. It yields the protein CSVVQDSSYEQYF.

This clone was counted between two and nine times. The V gene is TRBV6-5, the J gene TRBJ1-5; D is unresolved. Germline CDR1 and CDR2: MNHEY and SVGAGI. V was cut by 2 bases and J by 4 bases, with 6 bases left in between. The length of the CDR3 is 13 residues. Here the CDR3 reads CASSYEGNQPQHF. CDR3 nucleotides: TGTGCCAGCAGTTACGAAGGAAATCAGCCCCAGCATTTT.

The rearrangement uses TRBV12-5 and TRBJ2-5; TRBD2 agrees at 7 bases. The germline V gene encodes CDR1 LGHNT and CDR2 FRNRAP. This CDR3 has 15 residues. V shed 1 base and J 1 base; nucleotides not matched to a gene: 3. In nucleotides, the CDR3 is TGTGCTAGTGGTTTGGCATTAGCGGGCCAAGAGACCCAGTACTTC. Residues: CASGLALAGQETQYF. The whole variable domain, filled in from reference TRBV12-5 and TRBJ2-5, reads DARVTQTPRHKVTEMGQEVTMRCQPILGHNTVFWYRQTMMQGLELLAYFRNRAPLDDSGMPKDRFSAEMPDATLATLKIQPSEPRDSAVYFCASGLALAGQETQYFGPGTRLLVL.

The chain employs TRBV7-3 and TRBJ2-1; 12 nucleotides line up with TRBD2. CDR3 size: 16 residues. The V and J ends lost 3 bases and 9 bases, in that order; junction bases with no gene match: 9. Germline V gene lookup returns CDR1 SGHTA and CDR2 FQGTGA. The CDR3 nucleotides are TGTGCCAGCAGCTTGTATCTAGCGGGAGGGCCGGGTGAGCAGTTCTTC. This encodes CASSLYLAGGPGEQFF.

The chain uses TRBV6-4 and TRBJ2-2, with D possibly being TRBD1 (5 bases). The ends were cut back, 8 bases at V and 5 bases at J, with 9 bases in the middle. The germline gives CDR1 MRHNA, CDR2 SNTAGT. CDR3 size: 12 residues. The CDR3 protein is CASLSGTGELFF. The CDR3 DNA sequence: TGTGCCAGCTTGTCAGGGACCGGGGAGCTGTTTTTT.